This TCR beta chain was captured in a study of T-cell memory formation after mild COVID-19. This clonotype came up a few times. TCRdb independently ran MiXCR on the 5' RACE reads; one entry per CDR3 protein. The sample has about 280,000 distinct CDR3 sequences; under 8.5% are singletons. The CDR3 has 13 amino acids. Germline V lookup: CDR1 MNHEY, CDR2 SVGEGT. V was pared by 2 bases and J by 6 bases, with 8 bases between. V gene TRBV6-2 or TRBV6-3 combines with J gene TRBJ2-1; D ambiguous. The source of this sequence is a man younger than 30 who had mild COVID-19 (a few samples of this study predate the infection). Cell type and time point are not known. The sequencing input was PBMCs or a T cell subset sorted from them (not recorded which). CDR3 region: CASSYGNINEQFF. The CDR3 coding sequence is TGTGCCAGCAGTTACGGGAACATCAATGAGCAGTTCTTC.